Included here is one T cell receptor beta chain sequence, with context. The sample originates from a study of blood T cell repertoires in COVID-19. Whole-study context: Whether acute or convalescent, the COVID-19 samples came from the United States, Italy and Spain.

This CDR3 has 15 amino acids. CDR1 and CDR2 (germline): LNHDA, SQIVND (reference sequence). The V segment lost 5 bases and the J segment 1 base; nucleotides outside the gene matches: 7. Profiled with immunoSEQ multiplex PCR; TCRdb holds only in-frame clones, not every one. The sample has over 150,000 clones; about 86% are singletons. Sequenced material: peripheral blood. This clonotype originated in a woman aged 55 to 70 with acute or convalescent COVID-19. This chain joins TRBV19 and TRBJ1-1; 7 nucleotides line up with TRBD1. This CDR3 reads CASSPEGQANTEAFF. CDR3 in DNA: TGTGCCAGTAGTCCCGAAGGACAGGCGAACACTGAAGCTTTCTTT.